Listed below are T cell receptor beta chains from one sample, sequenced in a study of circulating tumor DNA in untreated peripheral T-cell lymphoma. Repertoires were generated with immunoSEQ multiplex PCR, while TCRdb's copy carries only in-frame clones and drops some. The sample records about 6,600 clones, 62% being singletons. Sequencing was performed on tumor tissue. All receptors come from a human donor with peripheral T-cell lymphoma. Each CDR3 is given with its conserved first and last residue. Fields, in order: J gene, clone size, D gene, V gene, CDR3 DNA, CDR3 protein. The D gene is left open where the match is weak. Some rows have no size entry. The others give once, few or many, or a class for an expanded clone.

TRBJ1-5,.,.,TRBV30,TGTGCCTGGAGTGCATCAGGCCTAGGTCAGCCCCAGCATTTT,CAWSASGLGQPQHF
TRBJ1-5,.,.,TRBV14,TGTGCCAGCAGCTACAATCAGCCCCAGCATTTT,CASSYNQPQHF
TRBJ1-4,.,.,TRBV7-1,TGTGCCAGCAGCCCCCGGCGTGGCGAAAAACTGTTTTTT,CASSPRRGEKLFF
TRBJ2-3,.,TRBD2,TRBV7-6,TGTGCCAGCAGATTAGCGGGCAGCACAGATACGCAGTATTTT,CASRLAGSTDTQYF
TRBJ2-5,.,.,TRBV2,TGTGCCAGCATTCGGGACACCCAAGAGACCCAGTACTTC,CASIRDTQETQYF
TRBJ2-3,.,.,TRBV19,TGTGCCAGTAGTATGGGCGGGGACACAGATACGCAGTATTTT,CASSMGGDTDTQYF
TRBJ2-1,few,.,TRBV19,TGTGCCAGTAGCTTTTCTTTGGGATTGGTCAATGAGCAGTTCTTC,CASSFSLGLVNEQFF
TRBJ2-5,.,TRBD1,TRBV7-6,TGTGCTAGCAGCTTAGTCGGACAGGGAATAGAGACCCAGTACTTC,CASSLVGQGIETQYF
TRBJ2-2,.,.,TRBV11-3,TGTGCCAGCAGGACCTTTGGGGCGAACACCGGGGAGCTGTTTTTT,CASRTFGANTGELFF
TRBJ2-3,.,.,TRBV30,TGTGCCTTGGATGGCCAATGGGGGGATACGCAGTATTTT,CALDGQWGDTQYF
TRBJ2-1,.,.,TRBV7-4,TGTGCCAGCAGCCAAGACCTTTTCTTGGGGGAGCAGTTCTTC,CASSQDLFLGEQFF
TRBJ1-4,.,TRBD1,TRBV29-1,TGCAGCGTTGAAGAACACAGGGGGGCAGAAGAAAAACTGTTTTTT,CSVEEHRGAEEKLFF
TRBJ2-3,.,TRBD1,TRBV28,TGTGCCAGCCTTAGCATCCGGGACAGGGGAACTCAAGATACGCAGTATTTT,CASLSIRDRGTQDTQYF
TRBJ2-7,.,.,TRBV6-8,TGTGCCAGCAGCACCCTTGGCCAATTCTACGAGCAGTACTTC,CASSTLGQFYEQYF
TRBJ1-4,medium-sized,.,TRBV6-8,TGTGCCAGCAGTTACACCCCCACGGGGGGCTCTGAAAAACTGTTTTTT,CASSYTPTGGSEKLFF
TRBJ1-5,.,TRBD1,TRBV6-8,TGTGCCAGCAGTTACCCCCCGGGACAGTTCAATCAGCCCCAGCATTTT,CASSYPPGQFNQPQHF
TRBJ2-1,few,.,TRBV28,TGTGCCAGCAGTTTAATCGTAGTCCATGAGCAGTTCTTC,CASSLIVVHEQFF
TRBJ2-7,.,.,TRBV12-5,TGTGCTAGTGGTCCCGCCCGCAGACCCCCCTACGAGCAGTACTTC,CASGPARRPPYEQYF